Each of the 16 T cell receptor beta chains below was sequenced from the same sample in a study of cytomegalovirus exposure and HLA in healthy donors. Assay used: immunoSEQ multiplex PCR; TCRdb lists only in-frame clones, some missing. The repertoire holds under 200,000 clones, with over 85% as singletons. The sequencing sample was made of PBMCs. The origin of the receptors is a man aged 18-30 years in good health and CMV-seropositive.

The J gene is TRBJ2-5, the V gene TRBV5-4; tentatively, D is TRBD1 (5 bases). This CDR3 has 15 residues. Trimming cost V 3 bases and J 2 bases, with 14 bases left between them. CDR1 is SGHNT, CDR2 YYREEE, per germline (reference sequence). Written as DNA, the CDR3 is TGTGCCAGCAGCTCCTCGCTGACAGAACAAGAGACCCAGTACTTC. The encoded protein is CASSSSLTEQETQYF.

This clone was seen once. The CDR3 sequence: CASNDRNNQPQHF. CDR3 nucleotide sequence: TGTGCCAGTAACGACAGGAACAATCAGCCCCAGCATTTT. The chain joins TRBV19 to TRBJ1-5; D perhaps matches TRBD1 (6 bases). The V end was cut by 7 bases, the J end by 3 bases, with 10 bases between. CDR3 length equals 13 residues. Germline V CDR1 and CDR2: LNHDA, SQIVND (reference sequence). Full variable domain (missing parts from reference TRBV19 and TRBJ1-5): DGGITQSPKYLFRKEGQNVTLSCEQNLNHDAMYWYRQDPGQGLRLIYYSQIVNDFQKGDIAEGYSVSREKKESFPLTVTSAQKNPTAFYLCASNDRNNQPQHFGDGTRLSIL.

The V call is TRBV5-4, the J call TRBJ1-1; 8 bases map to TRBD1. Per germline, CDR1 SGHNT and CDR2 YYREEE (reference sequence). CDR3 size: 13 residues. The V and J ends lost 4 bases and 5 bases, in that order; junction bases with no gene match: 4. CDR3 region: CASSGQGSTEAFF. CDR3 DNA sequence: TGTGCCAGCAGCGGACAGGGAAGTACTGAAGCTTTCTTT. The whole variable domain, filled in from reference TRBV5-4 and TRBJ1-1, reads ETGVTQSPTHLIKTRGQQVTLRCSSQSGHNTVSWYQQALGQGPQFIFQYYREEENGRGNFPPRFSGLQFPNYSSELNVNALELDDSALYLCASSGQGSTEAFFGQGTRLTVV.

This clone was observed a few times. The gene calls are TRBV7-2 and TRBJ1-5; a possible D gene is TRBD1 (5 bases). V lost 0 bases to trimming and J lost 3 bases, with 9 bases between them. The CDR3 extends over 15 amino acids. Germline loops: CDR1 SGHTA, CDR2 FQGNSA. The CDR3 DNA follows: TGTGCCAGCAGCTTAGCGCAGGGTTACAATCAGCCCCAGCATTTT. Its protein product is CASSLAQGYNQPQHF.

The chain links TRBV6-6 to TRBJ2-2, with 8 positions matching TRBD1. The CDR3 runs 16 residues. CDR1 is MNHNY and CDR2 is SVGAGI in the germline V gene (reference sequence). Germline trimming cut 2 bases from V and 0 bases from J; bases unmatched to any gene: 2. The CDR3 loop is CASSYVTGANTGELFF. The CDR3 DNA reads TGTGCCAGCAGTTACGTGACAGGGGCGAACACCGGGGAGCTGTTTTTT.

CDR3 nucleotide sequence: TGCAGTGCTGGGACAGCCTACGAGCAGTACTTC. The encoded protein is CSAGTAYEQYF. The rearrangement joins TRBV20-1 to TRBJ2-7, with 7 bases that match TRBD1. CDR3 size: 11 residues. Germline V gene sequence: CDR1 DFQATT, CDR2 SNEGSKA (reference sequence). V lost 5 bases to trimming and J lost 2 bases; unmatched junction nucleotides: 0.

This clone was seen a handful of times. CDR3 region: CASSQHRTVNTEAFF. The CDR3 nucleotides are TGCGCCAGCAGCCAACACAGGACAGTGAACACTGAAGCTTTCTTT. The chain uses TRBV4-1 and TRBJ1-1; a weak D match, TRBD1 (6 bases). Trimming shortened V by 2 bases and J by 0 bases, and 10 bases separated the two germline ends. This CDR3 is 15 amino acids long. Germline-derived CDR1 and CDR2 are MGHRA and YSYEKL.

The rearrangement links TRBV21-1 to TRBJ2-1; the D call of TRBD2 is as the table states it, not checked on the DNA. TRBV21-1 constitutes a pseudogene. This CDR3 region has 12 residues. This CDR3 reads CASSKTGRVEFF. CDR3 coding DNA: TGTGCCAGCAGCAAAACCGGTCGGGTAGAATTCTTC.

The V call is TRBV5-1, the J call TRBJ2-2; tentatively, D is TRBD1 (5 bases). CDR1 is SGHRS, CDR2 YFSETQ, per germline. CDR3 size: 15 residues. V lost 4 bases and J lost 5, with 15 bases in between. CDR3 in DNA: TGCGCCAGCAGCCCGACAGAATTGGGGACCGGGGAGCTGTTTTTT. This encodes CASSPTELGTGELFF.

The CDR3 here is CASSQIVNTEAFF. DNA of the CDR3: TGTGCCAGCAGTCAGATCGTGAACACTGAAGCTTTCTTT. This rearrangement joins TRBV7-9 to TRBJ1-1; D is uncertain. With 6 bases removed from V and 0 bases from J, the gap between germline ends came to 8 bases. The V gene's germline CDR1 is SEHNR and CDR2 FQNEAQ (reference sequence). The CDR3 is 13 amino acids.

The chain recombines TRBV7-3 with TRBJ2-3, with 8 bases lining up with TRBD2. This CDR3 is 16 amino acids long. Germline-derived CDR1 and CDR2 are SGHTA and FQGTGA. V gave up 1 base and J gave up 2 bases; unmatched junction bases: 5. CDR3 residues: CASSLKTGGATDTQYF. The CDR3 nucleotides read TGTGCCAGCAGCTTAAAGACGGGGGGGGCCACAGATACGCAGTATTTT.

This chain connects TRBV7-2 to TRBJ2-7, with D perhaps TRBD1 (6 bases). In germline, CDR1 is SGHTA, CDR2 FQGNSA. The CDR3 runs 15 residues. The V gene lost 5 bases and the J gene lost 0 bases, with 14 bases spanning the gap. CDR3 region: CASSPQGYSSYEQYF. CDR3 sequence (DNA): TGTGCCAGCAGCCCACAGGGATATAGCTCCTACGAGCAGTACTTC.

The CDR3 DNA reads TGTGCCAGCAGCCCTCGGACCCCCAGGGGGCAGTTCTTC. As protein: CASSPRTPRGQFF. The rearrangement uses TRBV5-5 and TRBJ2-1; D is perhaps TRBD1 (6 bases). This CDR3 contains 13 residues. Deletions cut 4 bases from V and 12 bases from J, with 17 bases between. The germline CDR1 and CDR2 sequences are SGHKS and YYEKEE (reference sequence).

The chain recombines TRBV18 with TRBJ1-3; no clear D. Germline assignment: CDR1 KGHSH and CDR2 LQKENI. V was cut by 0 bases and J by 0 bases, with 9 bases left in between. The length of the CDR3 is 16 residues. The CDR3 coding sequence is TGTGCCAGCTCACCACCAGTCGGTAGCTCTGGAAACACCATATATTTT. It translates to CASSPPVGSSGNTIYF.

In this sample, this clone turned up a few times. The chain combines TRBV2 with TRBJ2-3, with 10 bases matching TRBD2. The CDR3 length is 15 residues. Germline-derived CDR1 and CDR2 are SNHLY and FYNNEI. V lost 6 bases to trimming and J lost 1 base; unmatched junction nucleotides: 4. As DNA, the CDR3 is TGTGCCAGCAGGTCCGGGACTAGCGGCACAGATACGCAGTATTTT. Translating gives CASRSGTSGTDTQYF.

CDR3 bases: TGTGCCAGCAGCTTAATCAACCCTAGCGGGAGAAGCGAGCAGTACTTC. This gives the protein CASSLINPSGRSEQYF. This rearrangement joins TRBV7-3 to TRBJ2-7, with 10 positions matching TRBD2. V shed 1 base and J 6 bases; nucleotides not matched to a gene: 9. Germline CDR1 is SGHTA and CDR2 is FQGTGA. CDR3 size: 16 residues.